This note documents a single T cell receptor beta chain sequence. Possible read error: a much larger clone is one base away. Germline CDR1 SQVTM, CDR2 ANQGSEA. The CDR3 extends over 13 amino acids. Unmatched junction bases numbered 8, after V lost 8 bases and J lost 4 bases. A sample-barcoded 5' primer and a J-beta primer mix were used in a second PCR of roughly 7 to 11 cycles. A template-switch adaptor containing 12 random nucleotides labeled each cDNA molecule. A single record per CDR3 protein comes from TCRdb applying MiXCR to the 5' RACE reads. The sample carries around 1,700,000 distinct CDR3 sequences, 28% recorded once. These data originate in a study of blood T cells in healthy people across ages. Each sample gave at least 6 million isolated PBMCs.

This receptor was obtained from a young woman in good health. Sequencing was carried out using blood. The chain joins TRBV29-1 to TRBJ2-5; 9 positions match TRBD1. CDR3 coding DNA: TGCAGCATACCGACAGGGGGGAGAGAGACCCAGTACTTC. Its protein product is CSIPTGGRETQYF.